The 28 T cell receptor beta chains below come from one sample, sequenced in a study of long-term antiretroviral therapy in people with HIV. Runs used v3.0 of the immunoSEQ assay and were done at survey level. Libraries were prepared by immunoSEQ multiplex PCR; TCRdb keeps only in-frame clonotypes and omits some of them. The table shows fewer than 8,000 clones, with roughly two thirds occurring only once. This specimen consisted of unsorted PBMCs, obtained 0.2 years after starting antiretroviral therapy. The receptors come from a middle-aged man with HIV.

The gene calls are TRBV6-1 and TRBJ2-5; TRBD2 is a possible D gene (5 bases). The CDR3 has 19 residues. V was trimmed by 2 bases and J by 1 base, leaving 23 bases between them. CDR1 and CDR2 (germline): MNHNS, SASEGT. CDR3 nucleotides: TGTGCCAGCAGTGAAAATCCCCCATGGGCGTTCGGGGTCCAAGAGACCCAGTACTTC. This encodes CASSENPPWAFGVQETQYF.

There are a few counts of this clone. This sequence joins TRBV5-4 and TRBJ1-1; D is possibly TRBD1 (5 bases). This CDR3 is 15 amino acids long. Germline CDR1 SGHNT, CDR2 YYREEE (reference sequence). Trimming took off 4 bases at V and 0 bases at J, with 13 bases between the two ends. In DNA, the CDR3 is TGTGCCAGCAGCGGGGACGGGGAGATGAACACTGAAGCTTTCTTT. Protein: CASSGDGEMNTEAFF.

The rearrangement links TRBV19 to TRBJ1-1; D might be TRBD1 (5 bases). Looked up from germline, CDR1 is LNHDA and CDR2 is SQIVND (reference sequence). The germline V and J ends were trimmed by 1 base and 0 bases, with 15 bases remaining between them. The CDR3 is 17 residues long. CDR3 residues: CASSIAVGRGVNTEAFF. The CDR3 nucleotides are TGTGCCAGTAGTATAGCAGTGGGACGGGGAGTGAACACTGAAGCTTTCTTT.

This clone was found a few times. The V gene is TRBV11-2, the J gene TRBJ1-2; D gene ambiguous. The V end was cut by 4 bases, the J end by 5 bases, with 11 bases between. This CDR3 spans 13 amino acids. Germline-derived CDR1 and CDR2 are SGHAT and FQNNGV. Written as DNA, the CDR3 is TGTGCCAGCAGCTCCTTGCCAGGATATGGCTACACCTTC. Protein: CASSSLPGYGYTF. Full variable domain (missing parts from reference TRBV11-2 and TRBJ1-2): EAGVAQSPRYKIIEKRQSVAFWCNPISGHATLYWYQQILGQGPKLLIQFQNNGVVDDSQLPKDRFSAERLKGVDSTLKIQPAKLEDSAVYLCASSSLPGYGYTFGSGTRLTVV.

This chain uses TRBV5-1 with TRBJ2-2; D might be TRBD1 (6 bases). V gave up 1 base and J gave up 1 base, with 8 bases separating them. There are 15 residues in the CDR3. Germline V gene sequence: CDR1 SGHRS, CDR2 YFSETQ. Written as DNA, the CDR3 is TGCGCCAGCAGCTTGACGGGACAGAACACCGGGGAGCTGTTTTTT. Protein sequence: CASSLTGQNTGELFF.

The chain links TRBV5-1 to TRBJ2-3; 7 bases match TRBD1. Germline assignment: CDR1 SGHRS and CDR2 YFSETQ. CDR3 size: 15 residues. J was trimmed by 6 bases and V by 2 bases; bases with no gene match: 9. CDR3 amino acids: CASSLPGQVWDTQYF. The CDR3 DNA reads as TGCGCCAGCAGCTTACCCGGACAGGTATGGGATACGCAGTATTTT.

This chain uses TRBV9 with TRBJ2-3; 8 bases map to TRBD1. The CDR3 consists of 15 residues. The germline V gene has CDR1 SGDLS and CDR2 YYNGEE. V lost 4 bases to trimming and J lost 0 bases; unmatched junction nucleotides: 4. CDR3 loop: CASSFGQGSTDTQYF. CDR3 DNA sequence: TGTGCCAGCAGCTTCGGACAGGGAAGCACAGATACGCAGTATTTT. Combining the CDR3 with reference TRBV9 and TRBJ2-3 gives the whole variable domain DSGVTQTPKHLITATGQRVTLRCSPRSGDLSVYWYQQSLDQGLQFLIQYYNGEERAKGNILERFSAQQFPDLHSELNLSSLELGDSALYFCASSFGQGSTDTQYFGPGTRLTVL.

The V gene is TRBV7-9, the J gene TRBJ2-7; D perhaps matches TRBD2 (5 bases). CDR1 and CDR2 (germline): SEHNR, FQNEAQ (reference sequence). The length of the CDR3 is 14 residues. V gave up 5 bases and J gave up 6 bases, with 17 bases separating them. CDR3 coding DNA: TGTGCCAGCAGCCGTACCGGGGTTCGGGGCGAGCAGTACTTC. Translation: CASSRTGVRGEQYF.

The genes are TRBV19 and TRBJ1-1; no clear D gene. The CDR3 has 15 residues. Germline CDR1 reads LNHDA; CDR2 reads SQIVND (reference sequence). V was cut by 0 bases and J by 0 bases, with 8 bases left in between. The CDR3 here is CASSIEGGLNTEAFF. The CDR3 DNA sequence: TGTGCCAGTAGTATAGAGGGCGGACTGAACACTGAAGCTTTCTTT.

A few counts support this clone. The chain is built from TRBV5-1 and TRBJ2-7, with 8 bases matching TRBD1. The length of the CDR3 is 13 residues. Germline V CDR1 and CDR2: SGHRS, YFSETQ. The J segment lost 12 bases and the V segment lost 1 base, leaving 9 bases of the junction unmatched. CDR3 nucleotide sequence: TGCGCCAGCAGCTTGAACCCAAGACAGGGGAGGTACTTC. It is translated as CASSLNPRQGRYF.

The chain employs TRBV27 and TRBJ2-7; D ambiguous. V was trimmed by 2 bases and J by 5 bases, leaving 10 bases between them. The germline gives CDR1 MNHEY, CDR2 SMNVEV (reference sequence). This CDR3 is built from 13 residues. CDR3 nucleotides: TGTGCCAGCAGTTTAATACTGGGCGACGAGCAGTACTTC. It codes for CASSLILGDEQYF.

The CDR3 here is CASSAPYPVGSYNEQFF. The DNA of the CDR3 is TGTGCCAGCAGCGCCCCTTACCCTGTCGGCTCCTACAATGAGCAGTTCTTC. The chain uses TRBV9 and TRBJ2-1; D gene uncertain. The CDR3 length is 17 residues. Trimming took off 3 bases at V and 0 bases at J, with 16 bases between the two ends. Germline-derived CDR1 and CDR2 are SGDLS and YYNGEE.

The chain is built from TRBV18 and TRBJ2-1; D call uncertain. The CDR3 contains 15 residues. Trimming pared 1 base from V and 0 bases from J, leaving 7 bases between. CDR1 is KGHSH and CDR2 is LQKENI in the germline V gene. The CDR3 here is CASSPLASSYNEQFF. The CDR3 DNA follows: TGTGCCAGCTCACCACTAGCCAGCTCCTACAATGAGCAGTTCTTC.

The CDR3 DNA reads as TGTGCCAGCAGTTTATCAGGGAATCAGCCCCAGCATTTT. It is translated as CASSLSGNQPQHF. V and J are TRBV27 and TRBJ1-5, with unresolved D. V shed 0 bases and J shed 4 bases, with 4 bases lying between them. The CDR3 runs to 13 residues. Germline loops: CDR1 MNHEY, CDR2 SMNVEV (reference sequence).

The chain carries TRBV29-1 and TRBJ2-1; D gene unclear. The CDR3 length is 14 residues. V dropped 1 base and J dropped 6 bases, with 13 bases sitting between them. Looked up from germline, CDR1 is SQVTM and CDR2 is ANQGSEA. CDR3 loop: CSVEGDILSNEQFF. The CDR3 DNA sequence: TGCAGCGTTGAAGGAGACATACTGTCCAATGAGCAGTTCTTC.

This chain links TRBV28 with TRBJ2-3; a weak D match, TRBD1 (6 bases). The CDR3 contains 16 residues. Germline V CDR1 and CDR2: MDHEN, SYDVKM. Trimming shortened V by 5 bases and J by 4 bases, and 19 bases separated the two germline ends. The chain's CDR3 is CASSPLDSGVADTQYF. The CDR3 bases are TGTGCCAGCAGTCCATTGGACTCAGGGGTAGCAGATACGCAGTATTTT.

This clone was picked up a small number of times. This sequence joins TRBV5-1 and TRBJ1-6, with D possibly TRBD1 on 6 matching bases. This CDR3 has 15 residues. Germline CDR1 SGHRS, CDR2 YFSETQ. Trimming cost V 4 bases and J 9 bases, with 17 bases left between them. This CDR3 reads CASSGGGLRGSPLHF. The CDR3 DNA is TGCGCCAGCAGCGGAGGGGGTTTAAGAGGTTCACCCCTCCACTTT.

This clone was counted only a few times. CDR3 coding DNA: TGTGCCAGCAGCTACGGAATAGCGGGGTCCTACGAGCAGTACTTC. It encodes CASSYGIAGSYEQYF. This rearrangement joins TRBV7-9 to TRBJ2-7; 8 bases are a match to TRBD2. This CDR3 spans 15 amino acids. V was clipped by 4 bases and J by 1 base; unmatched bases: 6. Germline CDR1 SEHNR, CDR2 FQNEAQ (reference sequence).

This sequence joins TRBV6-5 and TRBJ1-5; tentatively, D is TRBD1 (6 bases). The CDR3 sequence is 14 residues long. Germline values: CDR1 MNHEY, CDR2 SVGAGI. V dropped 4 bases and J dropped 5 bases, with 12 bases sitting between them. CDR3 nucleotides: TGTGCCAGCAGTTTCCTGGGGGGCGATCAGCCCCAGCATTTT. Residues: CASSFLGGDQPQHF.

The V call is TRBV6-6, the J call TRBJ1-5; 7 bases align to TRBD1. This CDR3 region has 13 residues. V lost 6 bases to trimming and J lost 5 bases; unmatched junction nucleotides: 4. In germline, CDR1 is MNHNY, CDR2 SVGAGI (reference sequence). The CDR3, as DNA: TGTGCCAGCAGCGACAGGGAGGATCAGCCCCAGCATTTT. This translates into CASSDREDQPQHF.

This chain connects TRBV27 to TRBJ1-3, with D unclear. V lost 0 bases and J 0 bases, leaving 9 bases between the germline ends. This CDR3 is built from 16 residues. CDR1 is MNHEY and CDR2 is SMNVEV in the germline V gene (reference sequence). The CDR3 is CASSLSMGSSGNTIYF. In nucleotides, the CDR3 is TGTGCCAGCAGTTTATCGATGGGGAGCTCTGGAAACACCATATATTTT.

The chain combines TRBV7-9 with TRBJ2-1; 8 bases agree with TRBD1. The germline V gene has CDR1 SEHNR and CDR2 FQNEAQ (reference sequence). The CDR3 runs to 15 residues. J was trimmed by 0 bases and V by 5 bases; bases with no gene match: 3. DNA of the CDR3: TGTGCCAGCAGCCAGGACAGGGTCTCCTACAATGAGCAGTTCTTC. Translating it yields CASSQDRVSYNEQFF.

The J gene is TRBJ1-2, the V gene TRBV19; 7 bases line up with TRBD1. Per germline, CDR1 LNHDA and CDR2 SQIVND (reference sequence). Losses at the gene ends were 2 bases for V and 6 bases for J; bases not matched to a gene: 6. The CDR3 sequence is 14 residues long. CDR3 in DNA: TGTGCCAGTAGTATAAGGGACAGTTCCAATGGCTACACCTTC. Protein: CASSIRDSSNGYTF.

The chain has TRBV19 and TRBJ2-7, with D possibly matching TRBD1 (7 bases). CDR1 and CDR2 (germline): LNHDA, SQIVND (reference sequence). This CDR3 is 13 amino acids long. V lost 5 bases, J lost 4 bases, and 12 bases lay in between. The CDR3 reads CASSPTGRYEQYF. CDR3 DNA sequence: TGTGCCAGTAGTCCGACAGGGAGGTACGAGCAGTACTTC.

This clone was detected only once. DNA of the CDR3: TGTGCCAGCAGCGCACGACCAACGGGGGAAGGGGCCAACGTCCTGACTTTC. It is translated as CASSARPTGEGANVLTF. This rearrangement joins TRBV9 to TRBJ2-6; the D gene is possibly TRBD2 (6 bases). Looked up from germline, CDR1 is SGDLS and CDR2 is YYNGEE. Trimming took 3 bases from V and 4 from J, leaving 17 bases between them. This CDR3 region has 17 residues.

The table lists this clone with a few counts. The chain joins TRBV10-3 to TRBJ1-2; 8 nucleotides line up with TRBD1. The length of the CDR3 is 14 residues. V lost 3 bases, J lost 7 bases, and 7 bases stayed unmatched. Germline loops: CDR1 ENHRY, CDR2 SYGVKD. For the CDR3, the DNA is TGTGCCATCAGTGAAGGACAGGGATTCGGTGGCTACACCTTC. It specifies CAISEGQGFGGYTF.

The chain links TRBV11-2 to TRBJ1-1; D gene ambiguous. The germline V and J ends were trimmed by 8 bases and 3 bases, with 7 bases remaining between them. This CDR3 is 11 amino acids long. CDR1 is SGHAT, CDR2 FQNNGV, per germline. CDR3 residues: CASSYHTEAFF. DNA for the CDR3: TGTGCCAGCTCGTATCACACTGAAGCTTTCTTT.

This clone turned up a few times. CDR3 sequence reads: CALGRGNGYTF. The CDR3 region has the DNA TGTGCCTTAGGCAGGGGCAATGGCTACACCTTC. The chain links TRBV30 to TRBJ1-2; D is perhaps TRBD1 (6 bases). Trimming cost V 7 bases and J 6 bases, with 12 bases left between them. CDR1 and CDR2 from the germline V gene are GTSNPN and SVGIG (reference sequence). There are 11 residues in the CDR3.